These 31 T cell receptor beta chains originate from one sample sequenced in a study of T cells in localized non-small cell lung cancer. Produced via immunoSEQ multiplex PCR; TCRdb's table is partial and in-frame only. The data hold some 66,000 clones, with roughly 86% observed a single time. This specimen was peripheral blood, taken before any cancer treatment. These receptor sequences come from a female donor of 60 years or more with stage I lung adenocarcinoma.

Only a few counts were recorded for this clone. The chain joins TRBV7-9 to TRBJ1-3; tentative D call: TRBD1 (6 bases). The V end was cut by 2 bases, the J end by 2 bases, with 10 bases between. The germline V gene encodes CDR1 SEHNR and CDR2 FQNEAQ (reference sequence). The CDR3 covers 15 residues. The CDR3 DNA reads TGTGCCAGCAGCTTACAACAGGGCCCTGGAAACACCATATATTTT. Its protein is CASSLQQGPGNTIYF.

CDR3 nucleotide sequence: TGTGCCAGCAGTGGGGGTAGCCTCACAGATACGCAGTATTTT. Translating gives CASSGGSLTDTQYF. This rearrangement joins TRBV6-1 to TRBJ2-3; D is ambiguous. The V end was cut by 4 bases, the J end by 2 bases, with 10 bases between. CDR3 length equals 14 residues. Per germline, CDR1 MNHNS and CDR2 SASEGT.

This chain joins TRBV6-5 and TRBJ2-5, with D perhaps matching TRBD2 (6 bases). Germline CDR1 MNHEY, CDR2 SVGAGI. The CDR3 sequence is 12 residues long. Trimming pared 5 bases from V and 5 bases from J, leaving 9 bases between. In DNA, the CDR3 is TGTGCCAGCAGTACTAGCAGTGAGACCCAGTACTTC. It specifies CASSTSSETQYF.

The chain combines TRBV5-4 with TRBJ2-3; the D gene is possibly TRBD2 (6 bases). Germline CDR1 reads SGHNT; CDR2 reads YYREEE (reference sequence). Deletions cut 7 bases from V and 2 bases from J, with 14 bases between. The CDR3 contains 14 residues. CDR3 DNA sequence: TGTGCCAGCCGTTCGGGGGATTTCACAGATACGCAGTATTTT. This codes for CASRSGDFTDTQYF.

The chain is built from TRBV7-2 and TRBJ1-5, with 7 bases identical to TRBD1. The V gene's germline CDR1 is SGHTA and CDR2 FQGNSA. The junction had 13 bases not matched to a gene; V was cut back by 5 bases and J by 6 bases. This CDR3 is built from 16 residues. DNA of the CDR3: TGTGCCAGCAGCCACGACGGGACAGAGTTCAGTCAGCCCCAGCATTTT. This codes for CASSHDGTEFSQPQHF. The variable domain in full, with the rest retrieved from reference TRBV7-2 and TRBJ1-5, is GAGVSQSPSNKVTEKGKDVELRCDPISGHTALYWYRQSLGQGLEFLIYFQGNSAPDKSGLPSDRFSAERTGGSVSTLTIQRTQQEDSAVYLCASSHDGTEFSQPQHFGDGTRLSIL.

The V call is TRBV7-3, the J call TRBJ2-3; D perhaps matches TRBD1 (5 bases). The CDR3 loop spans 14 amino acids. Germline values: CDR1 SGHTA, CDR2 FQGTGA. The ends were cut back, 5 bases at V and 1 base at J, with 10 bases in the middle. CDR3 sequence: CASSRGLGTDTQYF. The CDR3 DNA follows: TGTGCCAGCAGCAGGGGCCTTGGCACAGATACGCAGTATTTT.

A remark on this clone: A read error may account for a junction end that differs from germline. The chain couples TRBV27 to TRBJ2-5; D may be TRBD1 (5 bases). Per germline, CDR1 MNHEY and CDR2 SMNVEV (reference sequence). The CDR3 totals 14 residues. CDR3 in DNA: TGTGCCGGCAGTTCCCAGGGTTTACGAGAGACCCAGTACTTC. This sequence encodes CAGSSQGLRETQYF.

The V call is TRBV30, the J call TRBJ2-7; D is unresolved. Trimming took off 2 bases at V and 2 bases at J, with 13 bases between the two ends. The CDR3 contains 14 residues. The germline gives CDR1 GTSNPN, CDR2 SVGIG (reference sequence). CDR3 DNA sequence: TGTGCCTGGAGTCGGCAAGGAACCACCTACGAGCAGTACTTC. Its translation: CAWSRQGTTYEQYF. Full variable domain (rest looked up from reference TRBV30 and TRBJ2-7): SQTIHQWPATLVQPVGSPLSLECTVEGTSNPNLYWYRQAAGRGLQLLFYSVGIGQISSEVPQNLSASRPQDRQFILSSKKLLLSDSGFYLCAWSRQGTTYEQYFGPGTRLTVT.

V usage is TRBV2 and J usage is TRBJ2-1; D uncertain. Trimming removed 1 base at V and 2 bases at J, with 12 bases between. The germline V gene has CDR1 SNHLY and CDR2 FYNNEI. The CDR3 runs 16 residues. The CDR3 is CASSEDRMAPYNEQFF. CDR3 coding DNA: TGTGCCAGCAGTGAAGATAGGATGGCCCCCTACAATGAGCAGTTCTTC.

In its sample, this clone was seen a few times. Here the CDR3 reads CSVVGQGGSEAFF. CDR3 sequence (DNA): TGCAGCGTTGTAGGTCAGGGAGGATCTGAAGCTTTCTTT. The chain employs TRBV29-1 and TRBJ1-1; D may be TRBD1 (5 bases). The ends were cut back, 4 bases at V and 6 bases at J, with 15 bases in the middle. CDR3 length: 13 amino acids. Germline V gene lookup returns CDR1 SQVTM and CDR2 ANQGSEA.

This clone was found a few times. The CDR3 here is CASSLGHSWAGEKLFF. For the CDR3, the DNA is TGTGCCAGCAGCTTAGGCCACAGCTGGGCAGGGGAAAAACTGTTTTTT. The chain uses TRBV7-3 and TRBJ1-4; tentative D call: TRBD1 (5 bases). V lost 2 bases and J lost 8, with 18 bases in between. Looked up from germline, CDR1 is SGHTA and CDR2 is FQGTGA. The CDR3 is made up of 16 amino acids. Full variable domain (remainder filled in from reference TRBV7-3 and TRBJ1-4): GAGVSQTPSNKVTEKGKYVELRCDPISGHTALYWYRQSLGQGPEFLIYFQGTGAADDSGLPNDRFFAVRPEGSVSTLKIQRTERGDSAVYLCASSLGHSWAGEKLFFGSGTQLSVL.

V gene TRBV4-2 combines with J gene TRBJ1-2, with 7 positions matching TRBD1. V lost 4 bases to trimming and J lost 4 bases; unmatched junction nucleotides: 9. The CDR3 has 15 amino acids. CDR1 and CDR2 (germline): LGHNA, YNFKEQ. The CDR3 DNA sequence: TGTGCCAGCAGCCCAGGTCAAGGGGGCGGCTATGGCTACACCTTC. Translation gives CASSPGQGGGYGYTF.

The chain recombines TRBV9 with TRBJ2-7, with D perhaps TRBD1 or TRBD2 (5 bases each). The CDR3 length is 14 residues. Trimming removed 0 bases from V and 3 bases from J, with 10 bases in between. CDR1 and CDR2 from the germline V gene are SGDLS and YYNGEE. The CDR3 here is CASSVGDLNYEQYF. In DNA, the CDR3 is TGTGCCAGCAGCGTAGGGGACCTAAACTACGAGCAGTACTTC.

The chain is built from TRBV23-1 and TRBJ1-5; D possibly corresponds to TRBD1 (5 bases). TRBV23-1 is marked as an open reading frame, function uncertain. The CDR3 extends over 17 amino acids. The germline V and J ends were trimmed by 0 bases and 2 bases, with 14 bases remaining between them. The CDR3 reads CASSQSLGVEGNQPQHF. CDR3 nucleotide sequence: TGCGCCAGCAGTCAATCGTTAGGGGTTGAGGGCAATCAGCCCCAGCATTTT.

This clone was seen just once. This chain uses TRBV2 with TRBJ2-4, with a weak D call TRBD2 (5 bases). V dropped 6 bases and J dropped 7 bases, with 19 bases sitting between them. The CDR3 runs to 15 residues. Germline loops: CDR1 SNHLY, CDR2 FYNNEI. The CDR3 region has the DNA TGTGCCAGCAGGATAGTCGGGTACGAGGGTAACATTCAGTACTTC. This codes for CASRIVGYEGNIQYF.

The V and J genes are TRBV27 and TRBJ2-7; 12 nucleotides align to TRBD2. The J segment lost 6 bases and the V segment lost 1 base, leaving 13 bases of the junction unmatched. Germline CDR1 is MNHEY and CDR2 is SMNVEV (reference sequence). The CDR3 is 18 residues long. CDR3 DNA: TGTGCCAGCAGTTTATTAGGGCTAGCGGGAGGGGAGGTGCGCGAGCAGTACTTC. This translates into CASSLLGLAGGEVREQYF.

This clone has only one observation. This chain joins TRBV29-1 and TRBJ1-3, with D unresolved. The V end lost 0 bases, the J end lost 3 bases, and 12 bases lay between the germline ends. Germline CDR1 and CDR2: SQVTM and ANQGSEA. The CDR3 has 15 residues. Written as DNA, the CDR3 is TGCAGCGTTGAAGATCTTCGCGGGTATGGAAACACCATATATTTT. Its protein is CSVEDLRGYGNTIYF.

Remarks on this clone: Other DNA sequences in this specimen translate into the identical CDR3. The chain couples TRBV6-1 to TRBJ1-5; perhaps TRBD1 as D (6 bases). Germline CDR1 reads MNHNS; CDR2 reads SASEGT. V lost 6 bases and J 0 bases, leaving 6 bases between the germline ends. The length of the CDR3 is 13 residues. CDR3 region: CASRTGSNQPQHF. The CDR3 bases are TGTGCCAGCAGGACAGGTAGCAATCAGCCCCAGCATTTT.

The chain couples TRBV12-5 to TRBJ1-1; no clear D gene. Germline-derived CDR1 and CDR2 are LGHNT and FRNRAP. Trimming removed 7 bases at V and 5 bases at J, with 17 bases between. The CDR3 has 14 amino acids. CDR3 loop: CASDGPRARTEAFF. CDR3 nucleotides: TGTGCTAGTGACGGCCCGAGAGCGAGGACTGAAGCTTTCTTT.

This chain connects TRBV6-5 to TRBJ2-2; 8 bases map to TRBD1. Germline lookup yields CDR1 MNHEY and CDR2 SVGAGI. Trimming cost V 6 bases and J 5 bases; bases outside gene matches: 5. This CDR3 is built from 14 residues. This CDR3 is CASRSDRGTGELFF. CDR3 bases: TGTGCCAGCAGATCAGACAGGGGAACCGGGGAGCTGTTTTTT.

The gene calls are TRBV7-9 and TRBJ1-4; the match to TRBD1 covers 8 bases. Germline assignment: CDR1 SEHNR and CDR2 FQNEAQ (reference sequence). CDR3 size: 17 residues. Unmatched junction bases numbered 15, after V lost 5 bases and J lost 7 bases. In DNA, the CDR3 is TGTGCCAGCAGCGCCCCCAAGGAGGGCAGGGGGCTTGAAAAACTGTTTTTT. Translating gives CASSAPKEGRGLEKLFF.

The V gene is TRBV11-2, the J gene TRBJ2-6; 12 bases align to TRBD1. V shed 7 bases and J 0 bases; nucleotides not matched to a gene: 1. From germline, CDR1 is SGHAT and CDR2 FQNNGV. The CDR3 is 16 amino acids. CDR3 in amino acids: CASTGQGASGANVLTF. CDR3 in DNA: TGTGCCAGCACGGGACAGGGGGCCTCTGGGGCCAACGTCCTGACTTTC.

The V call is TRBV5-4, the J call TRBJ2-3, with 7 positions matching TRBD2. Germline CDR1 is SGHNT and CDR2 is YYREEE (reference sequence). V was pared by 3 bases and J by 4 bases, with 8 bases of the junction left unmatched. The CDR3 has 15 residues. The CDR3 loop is CASSYRTSNADTQYF. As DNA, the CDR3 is TGTGCCAGCAGCTACCGGACTAGTAACGCAGATACGCAGTATTTT.

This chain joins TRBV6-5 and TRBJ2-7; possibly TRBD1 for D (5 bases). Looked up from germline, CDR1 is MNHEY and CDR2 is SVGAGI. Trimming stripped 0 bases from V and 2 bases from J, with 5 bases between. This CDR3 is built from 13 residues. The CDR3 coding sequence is TGTGCCAGCAGTTACTCGACAGCCTACGAGCAGTACTTC. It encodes CASSYSTAYEQYF.

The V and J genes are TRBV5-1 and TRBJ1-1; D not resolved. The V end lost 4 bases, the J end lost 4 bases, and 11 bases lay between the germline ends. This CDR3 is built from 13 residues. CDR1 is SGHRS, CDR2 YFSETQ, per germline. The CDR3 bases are TGCGCCAGCAGCCAAACTTCGATCACTGAAGCTTTCTTT. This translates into CASSQTSITEAFF.

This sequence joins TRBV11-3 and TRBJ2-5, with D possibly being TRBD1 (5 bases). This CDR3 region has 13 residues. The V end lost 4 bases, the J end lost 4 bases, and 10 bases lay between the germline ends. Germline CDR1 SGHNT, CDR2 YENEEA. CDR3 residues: CASSSDMVETQYF. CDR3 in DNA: TGTGCCAGCAGCTCGGACATGGTAGAGACCCAGTACTTC.

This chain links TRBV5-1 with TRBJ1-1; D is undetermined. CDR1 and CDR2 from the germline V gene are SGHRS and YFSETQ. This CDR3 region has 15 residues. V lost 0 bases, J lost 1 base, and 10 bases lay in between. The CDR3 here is CASSLAALTNTEAFF. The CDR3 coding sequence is TGCGCCAGCAGCTTGGCAGCCTTAACGAACACTGAAGCTTTCTTT. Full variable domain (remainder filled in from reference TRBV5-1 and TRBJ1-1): KAGVTQTPRYLIKTRGQQVTLSCSPISGHRSVSWYQQTPGQGLQFLFEYFSETQRNKGNFPGRFSGRQFSNSRSEMNVSTLELGDSALYLCASSLAALTNTEAFFGQGTRLTVV.

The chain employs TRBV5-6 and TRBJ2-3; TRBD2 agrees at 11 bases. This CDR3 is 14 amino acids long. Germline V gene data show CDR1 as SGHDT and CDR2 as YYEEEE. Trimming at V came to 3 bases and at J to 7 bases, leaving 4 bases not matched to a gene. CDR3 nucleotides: TGTGCCAGCAGCTCGACTAGCGGGGCATATACGCAGTATTTT. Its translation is CASSSTSGAYTQYF.

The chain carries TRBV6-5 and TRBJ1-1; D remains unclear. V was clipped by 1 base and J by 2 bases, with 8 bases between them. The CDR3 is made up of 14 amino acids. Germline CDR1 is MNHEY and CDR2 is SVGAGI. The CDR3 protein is CASSYWGDNTEAFF. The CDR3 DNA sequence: TGTGCCAGCAGTTACTGGGGAGATAACACTGAAGCTTTCTTT.

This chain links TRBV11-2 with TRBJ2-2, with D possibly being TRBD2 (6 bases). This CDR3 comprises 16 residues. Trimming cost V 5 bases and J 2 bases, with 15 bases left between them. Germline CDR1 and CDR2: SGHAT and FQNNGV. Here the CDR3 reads CASSPTYGTNTGELFF. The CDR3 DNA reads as TGTGCCAGCAGCCCCACGTACGGGACTAACACCGGGGAGCTGTTTTTT.

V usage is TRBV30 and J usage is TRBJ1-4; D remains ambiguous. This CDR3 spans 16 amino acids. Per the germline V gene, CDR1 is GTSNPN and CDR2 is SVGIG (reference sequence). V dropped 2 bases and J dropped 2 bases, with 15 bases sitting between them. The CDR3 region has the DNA TGTGCCTGGAGTAACGGTCAGTGGAGCACTAATGAAAAACTGTTTTTT. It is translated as CAWSNGQWSTNEKLFF. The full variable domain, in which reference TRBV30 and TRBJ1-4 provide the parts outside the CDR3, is SQTIHQWPATLVQPVGSPLSLECTVEGTSNPNLYWYRQAAGRGLQLLFYSVGIGQISSEVPQNLSASRPQDRQFILSSKKLLLSDSGFYLCAWSNGQWSTNEKLFFGSGTQLSVL.